This TCR beta chain was sequenced in a study of T cell clones after liver transplantation. Study-level background: Three of the eight recipients were HCV-positive; the rest had non-autoimmune, non-viral transplant indications. Samples came pre-transplant, pre-randomization before withdrawal, and post-randomization after withdrawal ended.

Clones were sequenced by immunoSEQ multiplex PCR, and TCRdb holds only the in-frame ones, with some missing. The profile shows roughly 100,000 clones, around 84% of them singletons. Germline loops: CDR1 SGHNT, CDR2 YENEEA. With 1 base removed from V and 9 bases from J, the gap between germline ends came to 10 bases. The CDR3 is 13 residues long. This sample comprised CD4+ T cells from blood, obtained about 50 months after liver transplant. This sequence was found in a human patient who received a liver transplant. Some T cells could come from the graft donor. The chain carries TRBV11-3 and TRBJ2-1; D gene unclear. CDR3 protein: CASSLVPVGEQFF. CDR3 sequence (DNA): TGTGCCAGCAGCTTAGTTCCTGTAGGTGAGCAGTTCTTC.